The 22 T cell receptor beta chains below all came from one sample that was sequenced in a study of cytomegalovirus exposure and HLA in healthy donors. PCR amplification relied on 60 Vbeta primers (plus 13 Jbeta primers). TCRdb keeps only in-frame clones here, not all; method: immunoSEQ multiplex PCR. Of 50,000 or so clones listed, 72% are singletons. The sample was PBMCs. Receptors originate from a woman between 45 and 60 years old in good health and CMV-seronegative.

This clone has only a few counts. The V call is TRBV4-2, the J call TRBJ1-4, with 7 bases aligning to TRBD1. V was clipped by 0 bases and J by 10 bases; unmatched bases: 8. Germline V gene lookup returns CDR1 LGHNA and CDR2 YNFKEQ. The CDR3 covers 15 residues. The CDR3: CASSQDLGGRRKLFF. The CDR3 nucleotides read TGTGCCAGCAGCCAAGATTTAGGGGGCAGACGAAAACTGTTTTTT.

This clone has a handful of counts. The gene calls are TRBV30 and TRBJ1-5; possibly TRBD1 for D (6 bases). Germline loops: CDR1 GTSNPN, CDR2 SVGIG (reference sequence). This CDR3 has 13 residues. V dropped 2 bases and J dropped 7 bases, with 12 bases sitting between them. CDR3 sequence (DNA): TGTGCCTGGAGTATCCAGGGGATCCAGCCCCAGCATTTT. Protein: CAWSIQGIQPQHF.

V gene TRBV14 combines with J gene TRBJ1-4; D not certain. Germline V gene data show CDR1 as SGHDN and CDR2 as FVKESK. Trimming stripped 4 bases from V and 3 bases from J, with 15 bases between. The CDR3 consists of 16 residues. The DNA of the CDR3 is TGTGCCAGCAGCCTAAGAGTATCGGGAGCTAATGAAAAACTGTTTTTT. It encodes CASSLRVSGANEKLFF.

The J gene is TRBJ2-7, the V gene TRBV5-1; TRBD2 matches 7 bases. Per germline, CDR1 SGHRS and CDR2 YFSETQ. This CDR3 has 13 amino acids. V shed 4 bases, J shed 5 bases, and the junction held 6 bases outside the gene matches. The CDR3 DNA sequence: TGCGCCAGCAGCAAGGGAGGGGAGGACGAGCAGTACTTC. Protein sequence: CASSKGGEDEQYF.

The chain joins TRBV9 to TRBJ1-2; D is perhaps TRBD1 (6 bases). The V end lost 0 bases, the J end lost 0 bases, and 12 bases lay between the germline ends. The CDR3 runs 16 residues. Germline CDR1 is SGDLS and CDR2 is YYNGEE. The CDR3 region is CASSVGGQTSNYGYTF. DNA of the CDR3: TGTGCCAGCAGCGTAGGGGGGCAGACTTCTAACTATGGCTACACCTTC. The complete variable domain, with remaining parts taken from reference TRBV9 and TRBJ1-2, reads DSGVTQTPKHLITATGQRVTLRCSPRSGDLSVYWYQQSLDQGLQFLIQYYNGEERAKGNILERFSAQQFPDLHSELNLSSLELGDSALYFCASSVGGQTSNYGYTFGSGTRLTVV.

The chain recombines TRBV4-2 with TRBJ1-3; D unclear. The ends were cut back, 6 bases at V and 3 bases at J, with 15 bases in the middle. Germline values: CDR1 LGHNA, CDR2 YNFKEQ. This CDR3 spans 15 amino acids. The DNA for the CDR3 is TGTGCCAGCAGACCCGGCGAGGTCCATGGAAACACCATATATTTT. It yields the protein CASRPGEVHGNTIYF.

V is TRBV9 and J is TRBJ1-1, with D possibly being TRBD1 (5 bases). V dropped 0 bases and J dropped 7 bases, with 10 bases sitting between them. Germline CDR1 is SGDLS and CDR2 is YYNGEE. The CDR3 runs 13 residues. CDR3 sequence reads: CASSVVQGLEAFF. The CDR3 DNA reads TGTGCCAGCAGCGTAGTTCAGGGCCTTGAAGCTTTCTTT.

The chain joins TRBV29-1 to TRBJ1-4; D unclear. V gave up 7 bases and J gave up 5 bases, with 14 bases separating them. CDR3 length: 13 residues. Germline CDR1 SQVTM, CDR2 ANQGSEA. The CDR3 DNA reads TGCAGCGCGGGAGGGCCCGAAAATGAAAAACTGTTTTTT. This sequence encodes CSAGGPENEKLFF. Full variable domain (remainder filled in from reference TRBV29-1 and TRBJ1-4): SAVISQKPSRDICQRGTSLTIQCQVDSQVTMMFWYRQQPGQSLTLIATANQGSEATYESGFVIDKFPISRPNLTFSTLTVSNMSPEDSSIYLCSAGGPENEKLFFGSGTQLSVL.

This chain uses TRBV14 with TRBJ2-3; TRBD1 might be the D (6 bases). Germline CDR1 and CDR2: SGHDN and FVKESK. V dropped 2 bases and J dropped 9 bases, with 9 bases sitting between them. This CDR3 is 12 amino acids long. CDR3 nucleotide sequence: TGTGCCAGCAGCCAAAAGGACAGCACGCAGTATTTT. Translating gives CASSQKDSTQYF.

As regards this clone: Given the absence of the conserved phenylalanine or tryptophan at the CDR3 end, a read error is likely. No DNA is shown, since the ends of the CDR3 on it are uncertain; the CDR3 is the one TCRdb lists. This chain connects TRBV30 to TRBJ1-1; the table's D call, TRBD1, was not checked against the DNA. Germline V CDR1 and CDR2: GTSNPN, SVGIG (reference sequence). The CDR3 has 12 amino acids, counting both end residues. CDR3 in amino acids: CAVTGFRTEALV.

The chain recombines TRBV5-1 with TRBJ2-1; 12 nucleotides align to TRBD2. The CDR3 extends over 15 amino acids. Germline values: CDR1 SGHRS, CDR2 YFSETQ. V was pared by 1 base and J by 6 bases, with 2 bases of the junction left unmatched. CDR3 loop: CASSLLAGGLNEQFF. The CDR3 bases are TGCGCCAGCAGCTTGCTAGCGGGGGGGCTCAATGAGCAGTTCTTC. The full variable domain, its missing parts supplied by reference TRBV5-1 and TRBJ2-1, is KAGVTQTPRYLIKTRGQQVTLSCSPISGHRSVSWYQQTPGQGLQFLFEYFSETQRNKGNFPGRFSGRQFSNSRSEMNVSTLELGDSALYLCASSLLAGGLNEQFFGPGTRLTVL.

This sequence joins TRBV7-2 and TRBJ1-1; 7 nucleotides line up with TRBD1. The CDR3 sequence is 16 residues long. V trimming: 6 bases; J trimming: 2 bases; junction bases outside the gene matches: 12. Germline V lookup: CDR1 SGHTA, CDR2 FQGNSA. This chain's CDR3 is CASRGQSRLTNTEAFF. DNA of the CDR3: TGTGCCAGCAGGGGACAGTCCCGATTGACTAACACTGAAGCTTTCTTT.

This sequence joins TRBV19 and TRBJ1-1, with D uncertain. The germline V gene has CDR1 LNHDA and CDR2 SQIVND (reference sequence). CDR3 size: 15 residues. Trimming shortened V by 7 bases and J by 8 bases, and 23 bases separated the two germline ends. DNA for the CDR3: TGTGCCAGTATACCAGTAGATCGCCCACTACTGGAAGCTTTCTTT. It is translated as CASIPVDRPLLEAFF.

This rearrangement joins TRBV6-5 to TRBJ2-2; D unresolved. This CDR3 is built from 13 residues. V was trimmed by 0 bases and J by 6 bases, leaving 5 bases between them. Germline values: CDR1 MNHEY, CDR2 SVGAGI. The CDR3 sequence: CASSYSSPGELFF. The CDR3 bases are TGTGCCAGCAGTTACTCGAGTCCCGGGGAGCTGTTTTTT.

The chain combines TRBV5-1 with TRBJ1-4, with D maybe TRBD1 (5 bases). The V end was cut by 0 bases, the J end by 13 bases, with 16 bases between. CDR3 length equals 14 residues. Germline V gene lookup returns CDR1 SGHRS and CDR2 YFSETQ. This CDR3 reads CASSLGSDRSLLFF. The CDR3 DNA follows: TGCGCCAGCAGCTTGGGGTCCGACAGAAGTTTACTGTTTTTT.

J is TRBJ2-7 and V is TRBV2; perhaps TRBD2 as D (5 bases). This CDR3 is built from 12 residues. CDR1 and CDR2 (germline): SNHLY, FYNNEI. Between the trimmed V and J ends, which lost 4 bases and 3 bases, there was a span of 7 bases. CDR3 nucleotide sequence: TGTGCCAGCAGTGCGGGGAGCTACGAGCAGTACTTC. Residues: CASSAGSYEQYF. Combining the CDR3 with reference TRBV2 and TRBJ2-7 gives the whole variable domain EPEVTQTPSHQVTQMGQEVILRCVPISNHLYFYWYRQILGQKVEFLVSFYNNEISEKSEIFDDQFSVERPDGSNFTLKIRSTKLEDSAMYFCASSAGSYEQYFGPGTRLTVT.

This clone was recorded only once. This chain uses TRBV18 with TRBJ1-4; no firm D call. Germline CDR1 and CDR2: KGHSH and LQKENI. V was clipped by 3 bases and J by 0 bases, with 5 bases between them. CDR3 size: 14 residues. The DNA of the CDR3 is TGTGCCAGCTCACCGACAACAACTAATGAAAAACTGTTTTTT. Protein sequence: CASSPTTTNEKLFF.

V is TRBV7-9 and J is TRBJ1-5; D is possibly TRBD1 (6 bases). V dropped 5 bases and J dropped 5 bases, with 10 bases sitting between them. Germline lookup yields CDR1 SEHNR and CDR2 FQNEAQ (reference sequence). The CDR3 contains 13 residues. The CDR3 loop reads CASSPDSDQPQHF. The DNA for the CDR3 is TGTGCCAGCAGCCCGGACAGTGATCAGCCCCAGCATTTT.

This clone was observed a handful of times. This chain connects TRBV30 to TRBJ1-2; 9 bases align to TRBD1. Trimming took 0 bases from V and 7 from J; bases not matched to a gene: 6. This CDR3 contains 14 residues. Germline V gene sequence: CDR1 GTSNPN, CDR2 SVGIG (reference sequence). CDR3 loop: CAWSVGGTGRGYTF. The CDR3 DNA reads as TGTGCCTGGAGTGTCGGAGGGACAGGGCGTGGCTACACCTTC. Complete variable domain (other parts from reference TRBV30 and TRBJ1-2): SQTIHQWPATLVQPVGSPLSLECTVEGTSNPNLYWYRQAAGRGLQLLFYSVGIGQISSEVPQNLSASRPQDRQFILSSKKLLLSDSGFYLCAWSVGGTGRGYTFGSGTRLTVV.

V and J are TRBV14 and TRBJ1-6; perhaps TRBD1 as D (6 bases). Germline CDR1 and CDR2: SGHDN and FVKESK. V lost 6 bases and J 8 bases, leaving 11 bases between the germline ends. This CDR3 has 13 amino acids. The CDR3 DNA sequence: TGTGCCAGCAGACAGGGTTGGTATTCACCCCTCCACTTT. This codes for CASRQGWYSPLHF.

J is TRBJ1-2 and V is TRBV20-1; a weak D match, TRBD1 (5 bases). Trimming shortened V by 6 bases and J by 8 bases, and 13 bases separated the two germline ends. This CDR3 is 11 amino acids long. From germline, CDR1 is DFQATT and CDR2 SNEGSKA (reference sequence). CDR3 DNA sequence: TGCAGTGCGTCCCGACAGCTCGGCTACACCTTC. Its protein product is CSASRQLGYTF.

The rearrangement joins TRBV27 to TRBJ2-2; 8 nucleotides match TRBD1. Trimming cost V 6 bases and J 3 bases; bases outside gene matches: 3. Germline values: CDR1 MNHEY, CDR2 SMNVEV (reference sequence). This CDR3 comprises 14 residues. For the CDR3, the DNA is TGTGCCAGCAGATCAGGGGGCCACACCGGGGAGCTGTTTTTT. The encoded protein is CASRSGGHTGELFF.